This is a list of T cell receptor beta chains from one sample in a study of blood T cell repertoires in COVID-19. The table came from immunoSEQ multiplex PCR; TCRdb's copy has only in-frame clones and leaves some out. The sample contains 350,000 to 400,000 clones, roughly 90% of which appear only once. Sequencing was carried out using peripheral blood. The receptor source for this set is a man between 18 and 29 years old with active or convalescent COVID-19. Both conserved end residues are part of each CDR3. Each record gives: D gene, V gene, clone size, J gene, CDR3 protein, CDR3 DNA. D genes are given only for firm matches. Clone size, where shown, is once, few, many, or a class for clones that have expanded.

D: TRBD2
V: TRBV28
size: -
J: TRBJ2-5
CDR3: CASSFAGVSQETQYF
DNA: TGTGCCAGCAGTTTTGCGGGGGTCTCCCAAGAGACCCAGTACTTC

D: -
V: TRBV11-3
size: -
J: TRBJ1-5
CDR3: CASSPRDGGDGVQNQPQHF
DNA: TGTGCCAGCAGCCCACGCGATGGGGGGGATGGGGTTCAAAATCAGCCCCAGCATTTT

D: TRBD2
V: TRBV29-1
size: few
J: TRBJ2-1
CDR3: CSVKGLAVNEQFF
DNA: TGCAGCGTTAAAGGGCTAGCGGTCAATGAGCAGTTCTTC

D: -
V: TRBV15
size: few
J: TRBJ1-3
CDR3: CATSRDPGGSGNTIYF
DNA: TGTGCCACCAGCAGAGACCCGGGGGGTTCTGGAAACACCATATATTTT

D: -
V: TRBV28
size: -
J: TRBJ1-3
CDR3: CASSLGTGPSGNTIYF
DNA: TGTGCCAGCAGTTTAGGGACTGGCCCATCTGGAAACACCATATATTTT

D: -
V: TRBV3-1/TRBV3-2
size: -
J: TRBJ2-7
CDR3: CASSAGLHSSYEQYF
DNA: TGTGCCAGCAGCGCGGGACTCCATTCCTCCTACGAGCAGTACTTC

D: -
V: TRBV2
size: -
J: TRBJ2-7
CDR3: CASKDTYEQYF
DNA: TGTGCCAGCAAGGACACTTACGAGCAGTACTTC

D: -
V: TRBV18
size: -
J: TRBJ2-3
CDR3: CASSARLADTQYF
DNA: TGTGCCAGCTCAGCCCGACTAGCAGATACGCAGTATTTT

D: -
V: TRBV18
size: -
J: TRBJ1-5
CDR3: CASSGGRRRGQPQHF
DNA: TGTGCCAGCTCCGGGGGGAGAAGGAGGGGTCAGCCCCAGCATTTT

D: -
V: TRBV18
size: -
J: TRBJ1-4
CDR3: CASSLGQGNEKLFF
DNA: TGTGCCAGCTCACTTGGGCAGGGTAATGAAAAACTGTTTTTT

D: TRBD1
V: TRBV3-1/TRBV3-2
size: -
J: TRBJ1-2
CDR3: CASSLNRQGAPYGYTF
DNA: TGTGCCAGCAGCCTCAACCGACAGGGGGCTCCGTATGGCTACACCTTC

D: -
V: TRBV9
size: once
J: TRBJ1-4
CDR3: CASSVTGPNEKLFF
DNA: TGTGCCAGCAGCGTAACAGGGCCTAATGAAAAACTGTTTTTT

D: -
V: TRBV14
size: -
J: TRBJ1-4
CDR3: CASSPTGDTNEKLFF
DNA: TGTGCCAGCAGCCCCACAGGAGATACTAATGAAAAACTGTTTTTT

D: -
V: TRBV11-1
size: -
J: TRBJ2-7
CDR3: CASSVHLDYEQYF
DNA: TGTGCCAGCAGCGTCCACCTAGACTACGAGCAGTACTTC

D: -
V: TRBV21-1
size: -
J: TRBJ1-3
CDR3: CASSRGWGQGYQAGNTIYF
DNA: TGTGCCAGCAGCAGGGGGTGGGGACAGGGCTATCAGGCTGGAAACACCATATATTTT

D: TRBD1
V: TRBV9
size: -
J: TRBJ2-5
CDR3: CASSVVPSDRGETQYF
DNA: TGTGCCAGCAGCGTAGTCCCCTCGGACAGGGGCGAGACCCAGTACTTC

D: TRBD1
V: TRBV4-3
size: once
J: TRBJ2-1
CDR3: CASSHRTGVYNEQFF
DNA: TGCGCCAGCAGCCATAGGACAGGGGTGTACAATGAGCAGTTCTTC

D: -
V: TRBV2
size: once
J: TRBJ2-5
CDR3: CASRRDSKGEAETQYF
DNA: TGTGCCAGCAGGAGGGACTCGAAAGGAGAGGCGGAGACCCAGTACTTC

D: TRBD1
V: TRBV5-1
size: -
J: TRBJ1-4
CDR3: CASSPMTGGAEKLFF
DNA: TGCGCCAGCAGCCCGATGACAGGGGGCGCCGAAAAACTGTTTTTT

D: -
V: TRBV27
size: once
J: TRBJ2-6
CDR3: CASSLLGSSGANVLTF
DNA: TGTGCCAGCAGTTTGCTCGGTAGCTCTGGGGCCAACGTCCTGACTTTC